This is a list of T cell receptor beta chains from one sample in a study of OX40 agonist ivuxolimab in advanced cancers. Sequencing was performed with immunoSEQ multiplex PCR; in TCRdb, only in-frame clones are kept and a portion is missing. The sample lists 45,000 to 75,000 clones, 82% occurring once. The starting material was CD4+ or CD8+ T cells sorted from blood, obtained in a trial of the OX40 agonist ivuxolimab. The receptors were gathered from an adult with an advanced solid tumor such as melanoma, head and neck, liver or kidney cancer. Both conserved end residues are part of each CDR3. Fields, in order: D gene, clone size, V gene, J gene, CDR3 DNA, CDR3 protein. A D gene is named only where the DNA matches it firmly. For some rows the clone size is stated as once, few or many, or as a class when expanded; others skip it.

>NA|NA|TRBV7-3|TRBJ1-6
TGTGCCAGCAGCTTCAGTGGGGGTCATAATTCACCCCTCCACTTT
CASSFSGGHNSPLHF
>NA|once|TRBV5-8|TRBJ2-7
TGTGCCAGCAGCTTGGATCCTCTCTACGAGCAGTACTTC
CASSLDPLYEQYF
>TRBD2|NA|TRBV7-8|TRBJ2-2
TGTGCCAGCAGCTTCGCCGGGACTACCACCGGGGAGCTGTTTTTT
CASSFAGTTTGELFF
>TRBD1|NA|TRBV9|TRBJ2-3
TGTGCCAGCAGCCCACAGGGACAGGGGATAAGCACAGATACGCAGTATTTT
CASSPQGQGISTDTQYF
>TRBD1|once|TRBV19|TRBJ2-3
TGTGCCAGTAGTATCTCCGGGACAGGGGGCTCGGATACGCAGTATTTT
CASSISGTGGSDTQYF
>NA|once|TRBV29-1|TRBJ2-3
TGCAGCGTTGAAGAACCCCGCGATACGCAGTATTTT
CSVEEPRDTQYF
>TRBD1|NA|TRBV6-1|TRBJ1-5
TGTGCCAGCAGTCACGACAGGGGGAGCAATCAGCCCCAGCATTTT
CASSHDRGSNQPQHF
>NA|NA|TRBV7-6|TRBJ2-1
TGTGCCAGCAGCTTAATGGACTCCTACAATGAGCAGTTCTTC
CASSLMDSYNEQFF
>NA|NA|TRBV18|TRBJ2-1
TGTGCCAGCTCAAAAGGGGCTGAGCAGTTCTTC
CASSKGAEQFF
>NA|NA|TRBV19|TRBJ2-1
TGTGCCAGTGGATGGGACTACAATGAGCAGTTCTTC
CASGWDYNEQFF
>NA|NA|TRBV6-6|TRBJ2-7
TGTGCCAGCAGTTACGGGCAGCAAACGTACGAGCAGTACTTC
CASSYGQQTYEQYF
>TRBD2|NA|TRBV18|TRBJ2-4
TGTGCCAGCTCACCGGCCGTAGCGGGAGCCAGTTCAGCCAAAAACATTCAGTACTTC
CASSPAVAGASSAKNIQYF
>NA|NA|TRBV5-8|TRBJ2-7
TGTGCCAGCAGCTTAATGCAATCCTACGAGCAGTACTTC
CASSLMQSYEQYF
>TRBD2|medium-sized|TRBV14|TRBJ2-3
TGTGCCAGCAGCCTCCGTGGGGGCGTACTAGCGGGGGGGCAAGATACGCAGTATTTT
CASSLRGGVLAGGQDTQYF
>NA|NA|TRBV11-2|TRBJ1-3
TGTGCCAGCAGCTTAGGCGGATCCTTCTCTGGAAACACCATATATTTT
CASSLGGSFSGNTIYF
>NA|NA|TRBV5-4|TRBJ2-2
TGTGCCAGCAGCTTAAGGGGCCGGAACACCGGGGAGCTGTTTTTT
CASSLRGRNTGELFF
>NA|NA|TRBV4-3|TRBJ1-2
TGCGCCAGCAGCCAAGACCTATATTCTGGCTACACCTTC
CASSQDLYSGYTF
>NA|NA|TRBV7-9|TRBJ2-5
TGTGCCAGCAGCTTGACGGCGGGCCAAGAGACCCAGTACTTC
CASSLTAGQETQYF
>NA|NA|TRBV7-2|TRBJ2-3
TGTGCCAGCAGCTGGAGGGGGGACAGAAGGCTACATTTT
CASSWRGDRRLHF
>NA|NA|TRBV18|TRBJ2-5
TGTGCCAGCTCACCAATGATCGGGACCCAAGAGACCCAGTACTTC
CASSPMIGTQETQYF
>TRBD2|NA|TRBV9|TRBJ2-3
TGTGCCAGCAGCGTACAGGGAGGGGAAGATACGCAGTATTTT
CASSVQGGEDTQYF
>TRBD1|once|TRBV9|TRBJ2-1
TGTGCCAGCAGCGTCCGGGACAGGGTGTACAATGAGCAGTTCTTC
CASSVRDRVYNEQFF
>NA|NA|TRBV27|TRBJ1-2
TGTGCCAGCAGTTTTCGAACTAACTATGGCTACACCTTC
CASSFRTNYGYTF
>TRBD1|NA|TRBV2|TRBJ1-2
TGTGCCAGCAGTCGCACAGGGGGCGAGGGCTATGGCTACACCTTC
CASSRTGGEGYGYTF
>NA|NA|TRBV7-2|TRBJ1-1
TGTGCCAGCAGCTTATCTGGGGGCATGAACACTGAAGCTTTCTTT
CASSLSGGMNTEAFF
>TRBD1|NA|TRBV6-5|TRBJ1-2
TGTGCCAGCAGTTACTTCTCCCGGACAGGGACGGATGGCTACACCTTC
CASSYFSRTGTDGYTF
>NA|NA|TRBV10-1|TRBJ2-1
TGCGCCAGCAAGGAGCAAACCTACAATGAGCAGTTCTTC
CASKEQTYNEQFF
>TRBD2|NA|TRBV15|TRBJ2-1
TGTGCCACCAGCACTCTCGGGGGGACTAGCGGTCTTAGGGAGCAGTTCTTC
CATSTLGGTSGLREQFF
>TRBD2|NA|TRBV19|TRBJ2-7
TGTGCCAGTAGTGACCCCGGGACTAGCGGAACCTACGAGCAGTACTTC
CASSDPGTSGTYEQYF
>TRBD1|NA|TRBV7-2|TRBJ1-3
TGTGCCAGCAGCTTATTGACAGGGGCTGGAAACACCATATATTTT
CASSLLTGAGNTIYF
>NA|NA|TRBV6-5|TRBJ2-1
TGTGCCAGCAGTACAAGACAGGTAGGGTTCAGTGAGCAGTTCTTC
CASSTRQVGFSEQFF
>NA|NA|TRBV9|TRBJ2-1
TGTGCCAGCAGCGTAGATGTTGTAGGGGCGAGTGAGCAGTTCTTC
CASSVDVVGASEQFF
>NA|NA|TRBV9|TRBJ1-1
TGTGCCAGCAGTAATACCGGAAGGGCAGAGAATGAAGCTTTCTTT
CASSNTGRAENEAFF
>NA|NA|TRBV27|TRBJ2-7
TGTGCCACCCGTGGCGGGTTCAGCTCCTACGAGCAGTACTTC
CATRGGFSSYEQYF
>NA|once|TRBV27|TRBJ1-6
TGTGCCAGCAGTCAACCAAACCGGGCAGAGTCCTATAATTCACCCCTCCACTTT
CASSQPNRAESYNSPLHF
>NA|NA|TRBV6-1|TRBJ1-1
TGTGCCAGCAGTGTGAGCAGGATGAACACTGAAGCTTTCTTT
CASSVSRMNTEAFF
>NA|once|TRBV5-4|TRBJ2-1
TGTGCCAGCAGCTTCCGTGGACGGACAAATGAGCAGTTCTTC
CASSFRGRTNEQFF
>TRBD1|NA|TRBV2|TRBJ2-7
TGTGCCAGCAGTGACCCCCCAGGGGGAGTCTACGAGCAGTACTTC
CASSDPPGGVYEQYF
>NA|NA|TRBV7-2|TRBJ2-5
TGTGCCAGCAGCTTAAGGAAGGAGACCCAGTACTTC
CASSLRKETQYF
>TRBD1|NA|TRBV19|TRBJ2-7
TGTGCCAGTAGTTCACCCGGGACAGCGTCCGACGAGCAGTACTTC
CASSSPGTASDEQYF
>NA|NA|TRBV5-5|TRBJ2-2
TGTGCCAGCAGTCGGGGTGGAAGACAAAACACCGGGGAGCTGTTTTTT
CASSRGGRQNTGELFF
>NA|NA|TRBV6-5|TRBJ1-2
TGTGCCACCATCCGGGACCCCCGGGGTGCCTATGGCTACACCTTC
CATIRDPRGAYGYTF
>NA|NA|TRBV19|TRBJ2-1
TGTGCCAGTAGTATCCAGGGGATCCTACGGAATGAGCAGTTCTTC
CASSIQGILRNEQFF
>TRBD1|NA|TRBV7-2|TRBJ2-2
TGTGCCAGCAGCTTAATTCGAGGACAGGGGAACACCGGGGAGCTGTTTTTT
CASSLIRGQGNTGELFF
>NA|NA|TRBV6-5|TRBJ2-7
TGTGCCAGCAGTACGACTCCCATCTACGAGCAGTACTTC
CASSTTPIYEQYF
>TRBD2|NA|TRBV10-3|TRBJ2-3
TGTGCCATCAGTGAGTCAAGGACTAGCGGGACCTCTAGCACAGATACGCAGTATTTT
CAISESRTSGTSSTDTQYF
>TRBD2|NA|TRBV7-3|TRBJ2-7
TGTGCCAGCAGCACGGGGACTAGCGGGAGCGAGCAGTACTTC
CASSTGTSGSEQYF
>NA|NA|TRBV28|TRBJ2-7
TGTGCCAGCAGTACGACATTGGGGACCTACGAGCAGTACTTC
CASSTTLGTYEQYF
>TRBD2|once|TRBV19|TRBJ2-5
TGTGCCAGTAAAGGGTGGGGACTAGCGGGAGGACCCTTAGAGACCCAGTACTTC
CASKGWGLAGGPLETQYF
>NA|NA|TRBV13|TRBJ2-1
TGTGCCAGCAGCTTAGTTCGTGGGCGTGAGCAGTTCTTC
CASSLVRGREQFF
>TRBD2|NA|TRBV6-6|TRBJ2-1
TGTGCCAGCAGTGGGACTAGCGGGATATTTTACAATGAGCAGTTCTTC
CASSGTSGIFYNEQFF
>NA|NA|TRBV5-6|TRBJ2-3
TGTGCCAGCAGCTTCTCTGGGGCAGATACGCAGTATTTT
CASSFSGADTQYF
>NA|NA|TRBV5-4|TRBJ2-7
TGTGCCAGCAGCCCTACAGGGAGGTACGAGCAGTACTTC
CASSPTGRYEQYF